The clone carrying this TCR beta chain was recorded once. Trimming shortened V by 3 bases and J by 7 bases, and 15 bases separated the two germline ends. The CDR3 is made up of 14 amino acids. CDR1 is SNHLY and CDR2 is FYNNEI in the germline V gene. The sample belongs to a study of blood T cell repertoires in COVID-19. For the study at large: Acute and convalescent COVID-19 samples came from the United States, Italy and Spain. Nucleic acid was either cDNA or gDNA, and it came from T cells, B-cell-depleted T cells, or PBMCs.

Seattle patients were enrolled during active infection and followed longitudinally. Repertoires were generated with immunoSEQ multiplex PCR, while TCRdb's copy carries only in-frame clones and drops some. The profile shows 50,000 to 65,000 clones, 72% of them singletons. Sequenced material: peripheral blood. This chain connects TRBV2 to TRBJ1-1; D perhaps matches TRBD1 (6 bases). The receptor comes from a woman aged 65 to 85 with COVID-19, enrolled during active disease. DNA for the CDR3: TGTGCCAGCAGTGAGAGGCGGGGGGCGATTGAAGCTTTCTTT. It encodes CASSERRGAIEAFF.